Described below is a single TCR beta chain sequence and its context. The antigen remains unidentified. The data stem from a study of shared clonotypes between healthy human individuals. TCRdb's table, derived via immunoSEQ multiplex PCR, lists solely in-frame clones and lacks some. Among around 2.1 million clones listed, under 95% were seen once. Only CD45RO-negative cells positively selected for CCR7 counted as naive CD8 cells, so terminally differentiated effector memory CD45RA+ cells were excluded. V dropped 8 bases and J dropped 1 base, with 11 bases sitting between them. CDR1 MNHEY and CDR2 SMNVEV come from the germline V gene (reference sequence). CDR3 length: 13 amino acids. Study outcomes and limitations: The sole specimen, blood, was sampled, and tissue repertoires likely differ.

This sequence joins TRBV27 and TRBJ1-1; D is uncertain. Material for sequencing was naive CD8+ T cells from PBMCs. The receptor was derived from a man between 18 and 29 years old in good health. Some clones in this sample may be carry-over from other donors' samples. The CDR3 protein is CASAGLGNTEAFF. The CDR3 coding sequence is TGTGCCAGCGCGGGTTTGGGGAACACTGAAGCTTTCTTT.